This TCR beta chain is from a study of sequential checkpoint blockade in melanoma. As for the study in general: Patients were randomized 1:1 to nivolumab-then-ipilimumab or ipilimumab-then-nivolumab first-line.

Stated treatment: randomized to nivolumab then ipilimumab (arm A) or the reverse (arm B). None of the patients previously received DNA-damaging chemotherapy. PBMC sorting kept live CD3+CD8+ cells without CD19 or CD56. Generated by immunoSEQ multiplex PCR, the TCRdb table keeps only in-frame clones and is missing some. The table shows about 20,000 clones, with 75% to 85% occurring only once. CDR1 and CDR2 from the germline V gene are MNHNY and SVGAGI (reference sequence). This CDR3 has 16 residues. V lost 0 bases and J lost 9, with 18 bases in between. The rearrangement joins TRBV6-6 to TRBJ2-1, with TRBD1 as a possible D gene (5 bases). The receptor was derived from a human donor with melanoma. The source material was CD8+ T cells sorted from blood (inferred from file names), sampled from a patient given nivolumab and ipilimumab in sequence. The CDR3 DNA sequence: TGTGCCAGCAGTTACTCGAAGTGGGGCCCAGCTCCTGAGCAGTTCTTC. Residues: CASSYSKWGPAPEQFF.